What follows are 12 T cell receptor beta chains derived from one specimen sequenced in a study of cytomegalovirus exposure and HLA in healthy donors. The primer mix had 60 Vbeta and 13 Jbeta primers. Method: immunoSEQ multiplex PCR; TCRdb's copy keeps in-frame clones and lacks some. Among about 140,000 clones listed, about 80% were seen once. Sequenced input: PBMCs. The receptors here all came from a woman aged 40 to 50 in good health and CMV-seronegative.

The chain carries TRBV4-3 and TRBJ1-6; 7 positions agree with TRBD1. The CDR3 is made up of 14 amino acids. Germline V gene sequence: CDR1 LGHNA, CDR2 YSLEER. V gave up 5 bases and J gave up 4 bases; unmatched junction bases: 2. The chain's CDR3 is CASSRGQYNSPLHF. The CDR3 nucleotides are TGCGCCAGCAGCAGGGGACAGTATAATTCACCCCTCCACTTT.

J is TRBJ2-2 and V is TRBV27; 8 nucleotides line up with TRBD1. The germline V gene has CDR1 MNHEY and CDR2 SMNVEV (reference sequence). Losses at the gene ends were 10 bases for V and 2 bases for J; bases not matched to a gene: 6. This CDR3 is built from 14 residues. The CDR3 region has the DNA TGTGCCACACTAGGACAGGGAAACACCGGGGAGCTGTTTTTT. Its translation: CATLGQGNTGELFF.

The CDR3 DNA reads as TGTGCCAGCAGCTATTTGGGAGGCACTGAAGCTTTCTTT. Translating it yields CASSYLGGTEAFF. The J gene is TRBJ1-1, the V gene TRBV11-2, with D uncertain. Per germline, CDR1 SGHAT and CDR2 FQNNGV. With 4 bases removed from V and 4 bases from J, the gap between germline ends came to 10 bases. This CDR3 region has 13 residues. Based on the CDR3 plus reference TRBV11-2 and TRBJ1-1, the full variable domain is EAGVAQSPRYKIIEKRQSVAFWCNPISGHATLYWYQQILGQGPKLLIQFQNNGVVDDSQLPKDRFSAERLKGVDSTLKIQPAKLEDSAVYLCASSYLGGTEAFFGQGTRLTVV.

The V and J genes are TRBV5-6 and TRBJ2-5; 7 nucleotides match TRBD1. The ends lost 3 bases at V and 5 bases at J; junction bases unmatched: 7. The CDR3 covers 14 residues. The germline gives CDR1 SGHDT, CDR2 YYEEEE. CDR3 in amino acids: CASSSDRPGETQYF. CDR3 in DNA: TGTGCCAGCAGCTCGGACAGGCCCGGGGAGACCCAGTACTTC.

The chain combines TRBV10-3 with TRBJ1-5; 7 nucleotides agree with TRBD1. The CDR3 contains 15 residues. The J segment lost 6 bases and the V segment lost 5 bases, leaving 10 bases of the junction unmatched. The germline V gene has CDR1 ENHRY and CDR2 SYGVKD. As DNA, the CDR3 is TGTGCCATCAGTCCCCGGACAGGTTTGAGTCAGCCCCAGCATTTT. Amino acids: CAISPRTGLSQPQHF.

This chain links TRBV7-9 with TRBJ1-5; D unclear. This CDR3 comprises 14 residues. Looked up from germline, CDR1 is SEHNR and CDR2 is FQNEAQ (reference sequence). Trimming took 2 bases from V and 7 from J, leaving 12 bases between them. The CDR3 here is CASSLTGKSQPQHF. In DNA, the CDR3 is TGTGCCAGCAGCTTAACGGGTAAGTCCCAGCCCCAGCATTTT.

This rearrangement joins TRBV6-5 to TRBJ1-1, with 8 bases lining up with TRBD1. The V and J ends lost 7 bases and 1 base, in that order; junction bases with no gene match: 8. There are 15 residues in the CDR3. Per germline, CDR1 MNHEY and CDR2 SVGAGI. The DNA for the CDR3 is TGTGCCAGCATGTTAATCGGGACAGGGAACACTGAAGCTTTCTTT. As protein: CASMLIGTGNTEAFF.

This clone was seen a handful of times. The rearrangement uses TRBV11-2 and TRBJ2-5, with 8 bases that match TRBD2. CDR1 and CDR2 (germline): SGHAT, FQNNGV. CDR3 length equals 18 residues. J was trimmed by 0 bases and V by 1 base; bases with no gene match: 10. The CDR3 DNA reads TGTGCCAGCAGCTTAGGACTAGCGTCAAGGGGGTACCAAGAGACCCAGTACTTC. Residues: CASSLGLASRGYQETQYF.

The rearrangement joins TRBV28 to TRBJ1-4; a possible D gene is TRBD1 (5 bases). The germline V gene encodes CDR1 MDHEN and CDR2 SYDVKM. There are 17 residues in the CDR3. The V end was cut by 3 bases, the J end by 4 bases, with 18 bases between. The chain's CDR3 is CASSFRTEDTINEKLFF. CDR3 nucleotides: TGTGCCAGCAGTTTCCGAACCGAGGACACGATTAATGAAAAACTGTTTTTT.

The genes are TRBV29-1 and TRBJ1-4, with TRBD1 matching over 7 bases. CDR1 and CDR2 (germline): SQVTM, ANQGSEA. V lost 6 bases and J lost 0; bases outside the gene matches: 13. The CDR3 runs to 17 residues. CDR3 nucleotides: TGCAGCGTAGCAGCCCCCCACAGGGGTTCAACTAATGAAAAACTGTTTTTT. Protein: CSVAAPHRGSTNEKLFF.

This chain joins TRBV15 and TRBJ1-2; a weak D match, TRBD1 (6 bases). The CDR3 sequence is 14 residues long. CDR1 and CDR2 (germline): LNHNV, YYDKDF (reference sequence). V was pared by 0 bases and J by 4 bases, with 9 bases between. The CDR3 is CATSRDADSYGYTF. The CDR3 DNA reads TGTGCCACCAGCAGAGATGCGGACAGCTATGGCTACACCTTC. Supplemented by reference TRBV15 and TRBJ1-2, the full variable domain reads DAMVIQNPRYQVTQFGKPVTLSCSQTLNHNVMYWYQQKSSQAPKLLFHYYDKDFNNEADTPDNFQSRRPNTSFCFLDIRSPGLGDTAMYLCATSRDADSYGYTFGSGTRLTVV.

The rearrangement joins TRBV5-5 to TRBJ2-1; TRBD1 matches at 9 bases. V gave up 1 base and J gave up 6 bases; unmatched junction bases: 8. Germline values: CDR1 SGHKS, CDR2 YYEKEE (reference sequence). The CDR3 loop spans 16 amino acids. CDR3 amino acids: CASSLTPGQGGNEQFF. CDR3 nucleotide sequence: TGTGCCAGCAGCTTGACGCCGGGACAGGGTGGCAATGAGCAGTTCTTC.